The present TCR beta chain was sequenced within a study of cytomegalovirus exposure and HLA in healthy donors. Study summary: Among some 400 genotyped donors, around 80% fell in the Caucasian-associated ancestry cluster.

It was with 60 Vbeta and 13 Jbeta primers that the PCR ran. Profiled with immunoSEQ multiplex PCR; TCRdb holds only in-frame clones, not every one. The data include 140,000 or so clones; the top ten clones carry 0.96%. Sequenced: PBMCs. The clonotype originates from a male donor in good health and CMV-seronegative.

The chain's CDR3 is CASSEGRVSGETQYF. CDR3 sequence (DNA): TGTGCCAGCAGTGAAGGCCGTGTATCCGGGGAGACCCAGTACTTC. This rearrangement joins TRBV6-1 to TRBJ2-5; D not certain. Germline lookup yields CDR1 MNHNS and CDR2 SASEGT. CDR3 length: 15 amino acids. Trimming left V 1 base short and J 5 bases short, with 14 bases between.